This T cell receptor beta chain originates from a study of shared clonotypes between healthy human individuals (TCRdb year 2020). With respect to the entire study: The cohort comprised two women and a few men aged 18 to 49 years. Per donor, three plates each were used for CD4 naive and CD4 memory, two for CD8 naive, and one for CD8 memory. To estimate repertoire size and how much clonotypes are shared between individuals, the study performed deep sequencing of blood TCR repertoires from about five healthy adults. To increase sequencing depth and limit assay-specific biases, TCR repertoire library preparation and sequencing were carried out by different laboratories using diverse techniques. Per donor, leukapheresis produced somewhere between about 0.8 and 9 billion PBMCs. The study at large found these results: Pairwise subsampling led to the expectation that sequencing depth would affect the degree of clonotype sharing among donors. Even with the large sequencing depth, rarefaction of the sorted-subset datasets indicated that sequencing was incomplete. When a handful of donors were compared, the shared fraction of clonotypes was about 5% for naive CD4, roughly 3.4% for naive CD8, 2.3% for memory CD4, and 0.4% for memory CD8. The small number of donors limited the genetic and exposure-history diversity represented. Naive subsets generally had larger estimated clonotype richness than memory subsets. Compared with non-shared clonotypes, clonotypes shared by all four sorted-subset donors had higher generation probabilities. Sampling was restricted to blood, and TCR repertoires in tissue are likely to differ from TCR repertoires in blood.

TCR CDR3 regions were amplified from genomic DNA by multiplex PCR using the deep immunoSEQ assay. Extracted genomic DNA from each cell subset was distributed evenly across all wells of several immunoSEQ 96-well plates, and each plate was treated as a replicate. For sorted subsets, about 200 ng genomic DNA, equal to some 28,000 T cell genomes, was loaded into each replicate PCR. Purified libraries were measured with a Qubit 3.0 fluorometer, size-checked on a Bioanalyzer 2100, and measured again with the KAPA Library Quantification kit. Each immunoSEQ 96-well plate was sequenced on its own single-read 150-cycle Illumina NextSeq 550 flow cell. Per the original workflow: Because the immunoSEQ output held only junctional sequences and lacked quality scores, the filtering could not match the filtering applied to full-length reads. Sequences were annotated with PyIR, a Python wrapper for IgBLAST v1.9, using IMGT germline references to assign V/J genes and CDR3. Reads with weak V/J assignments (E-value above 1e-6), missing CDR3, stop codons, out-of-frame junctions, or ambiguous translated residues were removed. V3J clonotypes were defined as sequences sharing the same inferred V gene, J gene, and CDR3 amino acid sequence. Percentage overlap between repertoires was calculated by dividing the number of shared unique clonotypes by the size of the smaller repertoire. RTK rarefaction, the Chao1 estimator, and Recon v2.1 estimates of unobserved clonotypes were used to assess repertoire richness. Generation probabilities were computed with OLGA for all TCRbeta clonotypes obtained by the gDNA method from several donors. Entries here come from immuneACCESS through TCRdb and include only in-frame sequences with V and J called. Some clones fail to appear in such tables; in the studies checked, an unresolved V gene covers under half of the shortfall, and the cause of the remainder is unknown. V and J calls and clone size are copied from that table; D and trimming were computed from the DNA. The sample has under 650,000 clones on record, roughly 95% of them singletons. Of the sample, 0.06% is held by the ten largest clones.

From the germline V gene, CDR1 is MGHRA and CDR2 is YSYEKL. Clipping removes 0 bases from V and 3 bases from J, with 10 as the unmatched junction base count. Its CDR3 holds 20 amino acids, cysteine through phenylalanine. The sequence is cut down to CDR3 DNA, 60 bases in frame from base 1. Healthy HIV-negative adults with no recently reported acute infections or vaccinations were included as donors. Every donor was a Caucasian adult residing in Nashville, Tennessee, USA. CD4+ T cells were enriched through magnetic negative selection, after which naive cells were positively selected on CD45RA and the remaining negative fraction served as the memory subset. After blood collection by leukapheresis, PBMCs were isolated using Ficoll-Histopaque density gradient centrifugation and then cryopreserved in the vapor phase of liquid nitrogen. Analytical flow cytometry was used to check the purity and quantity of every magnetically sorted T cell population. Genomic DNA was isolated from every sorted fraction and measured by UV absorbance on a Nanodrop 2000c.

Note on this clone: Its binding antigen is unknown. No per-base quality is available; no much larger clone lies one base away.

The chain couples TRBV4-1 to TRBJ2-3; TRBD2 agrees with 15 junctional bases. This TCR was sampled from a woman aged 25 to 39 in good health. The sequencing sample was made of naive CD4+ T cells sorted from blood. The sample's cell subset or site label, in plain terms: CD45RA+ positively selected. The encoded CDR3 is CASSQDRGLAGGGWTDTQYF. Read as DNA, the sequence is TGCGCCAGCAGCCAAGATAGGGGACTAGCGGGAGGTGGGTGGACAGATACGCAGTATTTT.